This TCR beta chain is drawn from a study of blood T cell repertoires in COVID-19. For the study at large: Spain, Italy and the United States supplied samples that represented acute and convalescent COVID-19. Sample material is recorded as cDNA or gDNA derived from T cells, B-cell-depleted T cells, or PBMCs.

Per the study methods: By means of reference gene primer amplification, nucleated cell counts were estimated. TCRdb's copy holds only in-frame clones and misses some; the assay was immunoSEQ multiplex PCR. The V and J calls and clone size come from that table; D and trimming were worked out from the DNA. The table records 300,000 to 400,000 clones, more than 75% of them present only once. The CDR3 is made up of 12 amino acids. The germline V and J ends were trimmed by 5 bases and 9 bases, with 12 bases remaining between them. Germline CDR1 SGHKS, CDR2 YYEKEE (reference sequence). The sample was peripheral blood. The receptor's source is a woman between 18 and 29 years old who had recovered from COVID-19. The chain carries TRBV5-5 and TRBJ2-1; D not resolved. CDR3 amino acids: CASRRVNGEQFF. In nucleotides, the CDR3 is TGTGCCAGCAGACGGGTAAACGGTGAGCAGTTCTTC. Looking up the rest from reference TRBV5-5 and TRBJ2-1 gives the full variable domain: DAGVTQSPTHLIKTRGQQVTLRCSPISGHKSVSWYQQVLGQGPQFIFQYYEKEERGRGNFPDRFSARQFPNYSSELNVNALLLGDSALYLCASRRVNGEQFFGPGTRLTVL.